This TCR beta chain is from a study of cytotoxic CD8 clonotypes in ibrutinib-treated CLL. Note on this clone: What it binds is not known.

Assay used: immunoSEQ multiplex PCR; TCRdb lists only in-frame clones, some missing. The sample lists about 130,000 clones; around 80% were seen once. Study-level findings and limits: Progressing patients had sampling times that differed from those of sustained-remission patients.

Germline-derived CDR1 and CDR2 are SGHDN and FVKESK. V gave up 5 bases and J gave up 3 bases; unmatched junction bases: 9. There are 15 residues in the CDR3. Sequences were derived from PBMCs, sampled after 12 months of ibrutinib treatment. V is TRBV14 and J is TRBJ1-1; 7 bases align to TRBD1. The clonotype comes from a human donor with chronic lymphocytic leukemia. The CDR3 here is CASSYNRGLYTEAFF. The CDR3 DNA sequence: TGTGCCAGCAGCTACAACAGGGGACTGTACACTGAAGCTTTCTTT. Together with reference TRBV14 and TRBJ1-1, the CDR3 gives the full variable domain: EAGVTQFPSHSVIEKGQTVTLRCDPISGHDNLYWYRRVMGKEIKFLLHFVKESKQDESGMPNNRFLAERTGGTYSTLKVQPAELEDSGVYFCASSYNRGLYTEAFFGQGTRLTVV.